These 15 T cell receptor beta chains were all obtained from the same sample, sequenced in a study of blood T cells in healthy people across ages. With a J-beta primer mix and a sample-barcoded 5' primer, a second PCR ran roughly 6 to 12 cycles. TCRdb passed the 5' RACE reads through MiXCR, listing each CDR3 protein once. The table records 1,500,000 or so distinct CDR3 sequences, approximately 60% of them present only once. The specimen sequenced was blood. Every receptor here comes from a man between 18 and 35 years old in good health.

This clonotype was counted between two and nine times. The chain couples TRBV6-2 or TRBV6-3 to TRBJ2-7, with a possible D match to TRBD1 (5 bases). V shed 4 bases and J shed 2 bases, with 15 bases lying between them. CDR3 length: 15 amino acids. Germline values: CDR1 MNHEY, CDR2 SVGEGT. The CDR3 sequence is CASSWRRQGAYEQYF. The DNA for the CDR3 is TGTGCCAGCAGTTGGCGTCGGCAGGGCGCCTACGAGCAGTACTTC.

The chain has TRBV20-1 and TRBJ2-7; 7 bases are shared with TRBD1. The CDR3 consists of 15 residues. The junction had 6 bases not matched to a gene; V was cut back by 0 bases and J by 1 base. Germline CDR1 reads DFQATT; CDR2 reads SNEGSKA (reference sequence). The CDR3 sequence: CSARDRGKGSYEQYF. The CDR3 bases are TGCAGTGCTAGAGACAGGGGGAAGGGATCCTACGAGCAGTACTTC.

This clonotype was detected a few times. This CDR3 reads CASSPLTSGAYNEQFF. For the CDR3, the DNA is TGTGCCAGCAGTCCCCTAACTAGCGGGGCTTACAATGAGCAGTTCTTC. The chain uses TRBV27 and TRBJ2-1; 10 nucleotides match TRBD2. The V gene's germline CDR1 is MNHEY and CDR2 SMNVEV (reference sequence). This CDR3 contains 16 residues. The junction had 8 bases not matched to a gene; V was cut back by 5 bases and J by 4 bases.

The chain combines TRBV29-1 with TRBJ2-7; 8 nucleotides line up with TRBD1. CDR3 length: 14 residues. The V segment lost 4 bases and the J segment 3 bases; nucleotides outside the gene matches: 8. Germline V CDR1 and CDR2: SQVTM, ANQGSEA. CDR3 sequence (DNA): TGCAGCGTTGTCACCGGGACAGGCGACTACGAGCAGTACTTC. It translates to CSVVTGTGDYEQYF.

For this clonotype: A read error may produce the germline difference seen at one junction end. The CDR3 region is CASSPSPPDRDRDGCTF. The CDR3 DNA sequence: TGTGCCAGCAGCCCCTCCCCCCCTGACAGGGATCGGGATGGCTGCACCTTC. The chain recombines TRBV11-2 with TRBJ1-2, with 7 bases identical to TRBD1. Per the germline V gene, CDR1 is SGHAT and CDR2 is FQNNGV. This CDR3 is built from 17 residues.

The rearrangement links TRBV7-8 to TRBJ2-5; the D gene is possibly TRBD2 (5 bases). Trimming left V 3 bases short and J 11 bases short, with 22 bases between. Germline CDR1 and CDR2: SGHVS and FQNEAQ. The CDR3 is made up of 15 amino acids. The CDR3 DNA is TGTGCCAGCAGCTTCGGACTTTTAGAGGTCGATGAGCAGTACTTC. It yields the protein CASSFGLLEVDEQYF.

This chain uses TRBV4-3 with TRBJ1-1; D gene unclear. Per the germline V gene, CDR1 is LGHNA and CDR2 is YSLEER. V was trimmed by 1 base and J by 2 bases, leaving 8 bases between them. CDR3 length equals 14 residues. The CDR3 DNA is TGCGCCAGCAGCCAAGGTGTTAGTAACACTGAAGCTTTCTTT. This gives the protein CASSQGVSNTEAFF.

V is TRBV2 and J is TRBJ2-1; D unresolved. Germline V gene data show CDR1 as SNHLY and CDR2 as FYNNEI. V lost 0 bases and J lost 8, with 8 bases in between. This CDR3 has 13 amino acids. The CDR3 region is CASSEASWYEQFF. DNA for the CDR3: TGTGCCAGCAGTGAAGCGAGTTGGTATGAGCAGTTCTTC.

CDR3 in DNA: TGCGCCAGCAGCCAAGATTGGCAGGCAGGCAATGAGCAGTTCTTC. Residues: CASSQDWQAGNEQFF. The chain links TRBV4-3 to TRBJ2-1; no definite D call. In germline, CDR1 is LGHNA, CDR2 YSLEER. The CDR3 runs to 15 residues. The V end was cut by 0 bases, the J end by 6 bases, with 12 bases between.

The chain recombines TRBV2 with TRBJ1-2; D possibly corresponds to TRBD1 (6 bases). V was trimmed by 8 bases and J by 4 bases, leaving 17 bases between them. The CDR3 runs 14 residues. Germline V gene data show CDR1 as SNHLY and CDR2 as FYNNEI. This CDR3 is CASGPIVRGYGYTF. CDR3 nucleotides: TGTGCCAGCGGGCCTATCGTCAGGGGCTATGGCTACACCTTC.

V and J are TRBV20-1 and TRBJ1-2; D gene unclear. Trimming shortened V by 3 bases and J by 6 bases, and 11 bases separated the two germline ends. The CDR3 consists of 12 residues. The germline gives CDR1 DFQATT, CDR2 SNEGSKA (reference sequence). The CDR3 region is CSARGNEDGYTF. CDR3 DNA sequence: TGCAGTGCTAGGGGCAACGAGGATGGCTACACCTTC.

The rearrangement uses TRBV29-1 and TRBJ2-7; a possible D gene is TRBD1 (6 bases). The CDR3 totals 12 residues. V was pared by 4 bases and J by 2 bases, with 9 bases between. CDR1 SQVTM and CDR2 ANQGSEA come from the germline V gene. The CDR3: CSVVTGPYEQYF. In nucleotides, the CDR3 is TGCAGCGTTGTAACAGGGCCCTACGAGCAGTACTTC.

The chain employs TRBV11-2 and TRBJ2-7; the D call may be TRBD1 or TRBD2 (6 bases each). V was trimmed by 4 bases and J by 2 bases, leaving 12 bases between them. CDR1 SGHAT and CDR2 FQNNGV come from the germline V gene. The CDR3 has 14 residues. Written as DNA, the CDR3 is TGTGCCAGCAGCTCGGGCCGGGGGCCCTACGAGCAGTACTTC. It specifies CASSSGRGPYEQYF.

This chain uses TRBV27 with TRBJ1-5; D ambiguous. Germline V gene data show CDR1 as MNHEY and CDR2 as SMNVEV (reference sequence). Trimming took 3 bases from V and 4 from J, leaving 10 bases between them. The CDR3 length is 14 residues. The CDR3 DNA follows: TGTGCCAGCAGTTTGTTCTCGCAGAATCAGCCCCAGCATTTT. It encodes CASSLFSQNQPQHF.

This clonotype came up once. V gene TRBV25-1 combines with J gene TRBJ2-1; perhaps TRBD1 as D (6 bases). Germline lookup yields CDR1 MGHDK and CDR2 SYGVNS. V shed 1 base and J shed 0 bases, with 7 bases lying between them. The CDR3 is 15 residues long. CDR3 sequence (DNA): TGTGCCAGCAGTGAATTACAGGGCTCCTACAATGAGCAGTTCTTC. It codes for CASSELQGSYNEQFF. Full variable domain (remainder filled in from reference TRBV25-1 and TRBJ2-1): EADIYQTPRYLVIGTGKKITLECSQTMGHDKMYWYQQDPGMELHLIHYSYGVNSTEKGDLSSESTVSRIRTEHFPLTLESARPSHTSQYLCASSELQGSYNEQFFGPGTRLTVL.